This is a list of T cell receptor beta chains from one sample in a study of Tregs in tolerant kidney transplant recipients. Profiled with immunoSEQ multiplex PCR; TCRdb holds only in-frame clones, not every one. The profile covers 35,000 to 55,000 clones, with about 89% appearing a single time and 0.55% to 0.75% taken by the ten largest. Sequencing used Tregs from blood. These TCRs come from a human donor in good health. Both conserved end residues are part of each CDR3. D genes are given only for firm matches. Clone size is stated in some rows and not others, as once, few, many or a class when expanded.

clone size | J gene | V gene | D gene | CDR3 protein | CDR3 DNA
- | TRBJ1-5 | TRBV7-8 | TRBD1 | CASTVDRASNQPQHF | TGTGCCAGCACCGTGGACAGGGCTAGCAATCAGCCCCAGCATTTT
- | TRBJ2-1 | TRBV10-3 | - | CAISPNYNEQFF | TGTGCCATCAGTCCAAACTACAATGAGCAGTTCTTC
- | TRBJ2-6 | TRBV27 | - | CASTQDHSSGANVLTF | TGTGCCAGCACTCAGGACCACTCCTCTGGGGCCAACGTCCTGACTTTC
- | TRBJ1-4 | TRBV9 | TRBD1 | CASSSWDRGNEKLFF | TGTGCCAGCAGCTCCTGGGACAGGGGGAATGAAAAACTGTTTTTT
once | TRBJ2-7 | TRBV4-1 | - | CASSHYLLPSSYEQYF | TGCGCCAGCAGCCATTACTTACTTCCCAGCTCCTACGAGCAGTACTTC
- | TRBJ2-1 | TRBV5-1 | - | CASSLAGGWNEQFF | TGCGCCAGCAGCTTGGCGGGCGGGTGGAATGAGCAGTTCTTC
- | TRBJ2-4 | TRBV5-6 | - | CASSSRGPKNIQYF | TGTGCCAGCAGCTCGAGGGGTCCCAAAAACATTCAGTACTTC
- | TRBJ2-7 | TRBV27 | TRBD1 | CASQTGYLSYEQYF | TGTGCCAGTCAGACAGGGTACCTCTCCTACGAGCAGTACTTC
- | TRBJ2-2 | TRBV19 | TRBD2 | CASSLGLAGSSGELFF | TGTGCCAGTAGTTTGGGACTAGCGGGTTCATCCGGGGAGCTGTTTTTT
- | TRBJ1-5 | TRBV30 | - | CAWSVRAGKGNQPQHF | TGTGCCTGGAGTGTACGGGCAGGGAAAGGCAATCAGCCCCAGCATTTT
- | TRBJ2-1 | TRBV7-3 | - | CASSLLYSSYNEQFF | TGTGCCAGCAGCTTACTCTACAGCTCCTACAATGAGCAGTTCTTC
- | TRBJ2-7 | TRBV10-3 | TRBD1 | CAISARDRGSYEQYF | TGTGCCATCAGTGCCCGGGACAGGGGCTCCTACGAGCAGTACTTC
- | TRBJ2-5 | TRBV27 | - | CASSLGFSLGETQYF | TGTGCCAGCAGTTTAGGTTTCTCGCTAGGAGAGACCCAGTACTTC
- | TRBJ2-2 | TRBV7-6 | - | CASSLVWDPTGETGELFF | TGTGCCAGCAGCTTAGTCTGGGACCCGACGGGGGAGACCGGGGAGCTGTTTTTT
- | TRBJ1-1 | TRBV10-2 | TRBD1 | CASTLTGGTEAFF | TGCGCCAGCACCTTGACAGGGGGGACTGAAGCTTTCTTT
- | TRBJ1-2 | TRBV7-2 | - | CASSPAGADYLGYTF | TGTGCCAGCAGCCCCGCCGGGGCAGACTACCTTGGCTACACCTTC
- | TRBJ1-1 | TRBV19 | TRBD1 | CASSDGQGARTEAFF | TGTGCCAGTAGTGACGGACAGGGGGCGCGCACTGAAGCTTTCTTT
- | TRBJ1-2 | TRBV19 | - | CASRRTPNYGYTF | TGTGCCAGTAGAAGGACACCTAACTATGGCTACACCTTC
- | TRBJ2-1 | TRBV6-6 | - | CASSWRREYNEQFF | TGTGCCAGCAGTTGGCGGCGGGAATACAATGAGCAGTTCTTC
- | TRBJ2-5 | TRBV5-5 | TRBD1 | CASSDRVRETQYF | TGTGCCAGCAGCGACAGGGTAAGAGAGACCCAGTACTTC
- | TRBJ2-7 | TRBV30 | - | CAWVPIGLQAGYEQYF | TGTGCCTGGGTACCCATAGGTCTACAGGCAGGCTACGAGCAGTACTTC
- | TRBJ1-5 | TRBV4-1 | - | CASSLITGGDQPQHF | TGCGCCAGCAGCCTCATAACGGGAGGGGATCAGCCCCAGCATTTT
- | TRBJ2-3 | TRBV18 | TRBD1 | CASSPNTQGLGGVNTQYF | TGTGCCAGCTCACCTAACACACAGGGGCTCGGAGGTGTTAATACGCAGTATTTT
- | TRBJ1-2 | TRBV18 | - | CASSPLGGLEYGYTF | TGTGCCAGCTCACCACTCGGGGGCTTGGAGTATGGCTACACCTTC
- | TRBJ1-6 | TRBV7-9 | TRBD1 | CASRALTGFGSPLHF | TGTGCCAGCAGGGCCCTGACAGGGTTTGGATCACCCCTCCACTTT
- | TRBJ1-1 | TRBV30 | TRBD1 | CAWGGQGYTEAFF | TGTGCCTGGGGGGGACAGGGTTACACTGAAGCTTTCTTT
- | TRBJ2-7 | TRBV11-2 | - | CASSISGWGYEQYF | TGTGCCAGCAGCATCTCAGGGTGGGGCTACGAGCAGTACTTC
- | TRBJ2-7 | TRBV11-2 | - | CASSSSPYEQYF | TGTGCCAGCAGCTCTTCCCCCTACGAGCAGTACTTC
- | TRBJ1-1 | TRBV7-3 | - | CASSLTAHNTEAFF | TGTGCCAGCAGCTTAACGGCCCATAACACTGAAGCTTTCTTT
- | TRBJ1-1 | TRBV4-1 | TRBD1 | CASSETGSTEAFF | TGCGCCAGCAGCGAGACAGGGAGTACTGAAGCTTTCTTT
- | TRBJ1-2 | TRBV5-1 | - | CASSLGGPANGYTF | TGCGCCAGCAGCTTGGGGGGGCCCGCGAATGGCTACACCTTC
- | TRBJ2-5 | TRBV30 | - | CTWSVSDTETQYF | TGTACCTGGAGTGTATCCGACACGGAGACCCAGTACTTC
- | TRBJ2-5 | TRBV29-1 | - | CSAKVLETQYF | TGCAGCGCGAAGGTTTTGGAGACCCAGTACTTC
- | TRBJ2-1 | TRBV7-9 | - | CASSHLGGMRDEQFF | TGTGCCAGCAGCCACTTAGGCGGGATGCGCGATGAGCAGTTCTTC
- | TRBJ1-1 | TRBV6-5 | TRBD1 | CASRRDRGTEAFF | TGTGCCAGCAGGCGGGACAGGGGCACTGAAGCTTTCTTT
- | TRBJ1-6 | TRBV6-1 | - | CASSGGRTNSPLHF | TGTGCCAGCAGTGGCGGCAGAACAAATTCACCCCTCCACTTT
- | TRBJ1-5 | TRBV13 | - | CASSFGAGRGNQPQHF | TGTGCCAGCAGCTTCGGAGCGGGAAGGGGCAATCAGCCCCAGCATTTT
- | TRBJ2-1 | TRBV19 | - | CASSISTGEQFF | TGTGCCAGTAGTATTTCGACAGGTGAGCAGTTCTTC
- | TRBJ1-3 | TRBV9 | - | CASSVGSGNTIYF | TGTGCCAGCAGCGTTGGCTCTGGAAACACCATATATTTT
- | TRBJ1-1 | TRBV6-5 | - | CASSYQALNTEAFF | TGTGCCAGCAGTTACCAGGCCCTGAACACTGAAGCTTTCTTT